A single sample is the source of the 28 T cell receptor beta chains below, sequenced in a study of Ad26.COV2.S vaccination and SARS-CoV-2 variants. Profiling relied on immunoSEQ multiplex PCR, and the TCRdb table lists in-frame clones only, not all of them. The sample includes about 350,000 clones, 75% to 90% of them seen just once. This sample's treatment: over 15 received Ad26.COV2.S at low or high dose, single or two shots; about five received placebo; per-sample allocation not given. Sampling happened 63 days after the first vaccine or placebo injection. The sequencing here drew on peripheral blood, taken in a trial of Ad26.COV2.S vaccine versus placebo. The receptors shown here come from a person between 18 and 65 years old who received the Ad26.COV2.S COVID-19 vaccine or a placebo.

The chain employs TRBV6-5 and TRBJ1-2; D is uncertain. CDR1 is MNHEY, CDR2 SVGAGI, per germline. The length of the CDR3 is 16 residues. The V and J ends lost 0 bases and 3 bases respectively, with 14 bases between them. DNA of the CDR3: TGTGCCAGCAGTTACTCGGTGTATAGGACGGACTATGGCTACACCTTC. It specifies CASSYSVYRTDYGYTF.

Only one count was recorded for this clone. J is TRBJ1-2 and V is TRBV25-1; 8 bases fit TRBD1. The CDR3 length is 15 residues. CDR1 and CDR2 (germline): MGHDK, SYGVNS. Trimming at V came to 5 bases and at J to 4 bases, leaving 9 bases not matched to a gene. The CDR3 region has the DNA TGTGCCAGCAGTAACCCCAGGGGGCCCATCTATGGCTACACCTTC. This sequence encodes CASSNPRGPIYGYTF.

The rearrangement links TRBV28 to TRBJ1-3; weak D call: TRBD1 (5 bases). The germline gives CDR1 MDHEN, CDR2 SYDVKM. V lost 3 bases and J lost 4, with 10 bases in between. This CDR3 region has 14 residues. CDR3 in amino acids: CASSLGPTGNTIYF. CDR3 nucleotide sequence: TGTGCCAGCAGTTTGGGACCCACCGGAAACACCATATATTTT. Complete variable domain (other parts from reference TRBV28 and TRBJ1-3): DVKVTQSSRYLVKRTGEKVFLECVQDMDHENMFWYRQDPGLGLRLIYFSYDVKMKEKGDIPEGYSVSREKKERFSLILESASTNQTSMYLCASSLGPTGNTIYFGEGSWLTVV.

The chain is built from TRBV7-9 and TRBJ2-3; 12 nucleotides line up with TRBD2. Losses at the gene ends were 1 base for V and 6 bases for J; bases not matched to a gene: 11. This CDR3 has 18 amino acids. The V gene's germline CDR1 is SEHNR and CDR2 FQNEAQ (reference sequence). The CDR3 reads CASSLGGASGRAVDTQYF. The CDR3, as DNA: TGTGCCAGCAGCTTAGGAGGGGCTAGCGGGAGGGCCGTGGATACGCAGTATTTT.

The chain carries TRBV7-2 and TRBJ2-1; tentative D call: TRBD1 (6 bases). Germline V gene lookup returns CDR1 SGHTA and CDR2 FQGNSA. The CDR3 is 16 amino acids. Trimming removed 1 base at V and 2 bases at J, with 12 bases between. The CDR3: CASSLGTALPYNEQFF. Here the CDR3 DNA reads TGTGCCAGCAGCTTAGGGACAGCCCTCCCCTACAATGAGCAGTTCTTC.

The chain combines TRBV20-1 with TRBJ2-7; perhaps TRBD2 as D (5 bases). The CDR3 is 13 amino acids. Germline V gene sequence: CDR1 DFQATT, CDR2 SNEGSKA (reference sequence). Trimming took 3 bases from V and 5 from J, leaving 14 bases between them. CDR3 sequence reads: CSASVLVAHEQYF. The CDR3 DNA reads as TGCAGTGCTAGTGTACTAGTCGCCCACGAGCAGTACTTC.

V and J are TRBV19 and TRBJ1-1; a possible D gene is TRBD1 (5 bases). The CDR3 is made up of 15 amino acids. Deletions cut 5 bases from V and 3 bases from J, with 16 bases between. Germline lookup yields CDR1 LNHDA and CDR2 SQIVND (reference sequence). The CDR3 loop reads CASSPRQTWDTEAFF. The CDR3 bases are TGTGCCAGTAGTCCCCGACAGACATGGGACACTGAAGCTTTCTTT.

The chain carries TRBV7-2 and TRBJ1-2; no firm D call. Germline V CDR1 and CDR2: SGHTA, FQGNSA. Trimming stripped 1 base from V and 6 bases from J, with 15 bases between. This CDR3 has 15 residues. CDR3 protein: CASSLVGRSAHGYTF. The CDR3 coding sequence is TGTGCCAGCAGCTTAGTCGGGAGGTCAGCTCATGGCTACACCTTC.

The rearrangement joins TRBV4-1 to TRBJ1-1; no clear D. The CDR3 is 16 amino acids. The V gene's germline CDR1 is MGHRA and CDR2 YSYEKL. Trimming took 5 bases from V and 6 from J, leaving 22 bases between them. The CDR3 sequence is CASSALRVRGAAEAFF. The CDR3 nucleotides are TGCGCCAGCAGCGCACTCCGGGTACGAGGTGCGGCTGAAGCTTTCTTT.

J is TRBJ1-2 and V is TRBV7-2; TRBD1 is a possible D gene (5 bases). CDR3 length equals 13 residues. V lost 8 bases and J lost 8, with 18 bases in between. Germline values: CDR1 SGHTA, CDR2 FQGNSA. The CDR3 nucleotides read TGTGCCAGCTCCGAGGGGACCGAAGGCGGCTACACCTTC. It encodes CASSEGTEGGYTF.

The rearrangement uses TRBV18 and TRBJ1-4, with D perhaps TRBD1 (5 bases). The germline CDR1 and CDR2 sequences are KGHSH and LQKENI. V dropped 2 bases and J dropped 7 bases, with 14 bases sitting between them. The CDR3 contains 15 residues. The CDR3 is CASSPSGTTREKLFF. The CDR3 nucleotides are TGTGCCAGCTCACCATCCGGGACCACGCGTGAAAAACTGTTTTTT.

The chain carries TRBV5-6 and TRBJ2-7; 7 bases are shared with TRBD2. V lost 4 bases and J lost 6; bases outside the gene matches: 13. Looked up from germline, CDR1 is SGHDT and CDR2 is YYEEEE. The CDR3 is 15 amino acids. The CDR3 loop reads CASSPGGVGALEQYF. Here the CDR3 DNA reads TGTGCCAGCAGCCCGGGGGGTGTCGGAGCCCTCGAGCAGTACTTC.

Only one count was recorded for this clone. CDR3 DNA sequence: TGTGCCACCAGGGCTAGCGGGGCGAACACCGGGGAGCTGTTTTTT. Encoded protein: CATRASGANTGELFF. This chain joins TRBV24-1 and TRBJ2-2; 9 positions agree with TRBD2. CDR1 is KGHDR and CDR2 is SFDVKD in the germline V gene. J lost 0 bases, V lost 7 bases, and 2 bases had no gene match. CDR3 length: 15 amino acids.

The V gene is TRBV6-5, the J gene TRBJ2-1, with 9 bases matching TRBD1. Losses at the gene ends were 7 bases for V and 4 bases for J; bases not matched to a gene: 5. CDR3 length: 14 amino acids. CDR1 is MNHEY and CDR2 is SVGAGI in the germline V gene. CDR3 in amino acids: CASTRQGGYNEQFF. The CDR3 coding sequence is TGTGCCAGCACGAGACAGGGGGGTTACAATGAGCAGTTCTTC.

The chain uses TRBV27 and TRBJ2-2; 10 bases agree with TRBD1. The CDR3 consists of 16 residues. CDR1 is MNHEY and CDR2 is SMNVEV in the germline V gene (reference sequence). V shed 5 bases and J 6 bases; nucleotides not matched to a gene: 9. The CDR3, as DNA: TGTGCCAGCAGTCTACCGGGACAGGGGTATCCCGGGGAGCTGTTTTTT. This sequence encodes CASSLPGQGYPGELFF.

About this clone itself: Other DNA sequences of this sample code for an identical CDR3. V gene TRBV28 combines with J gene TRBJ2-7, with 8 positions matching TRBD1. Per germline, CDR1 MDHEN and CDR2 SYDVKM. The V and J ends lost 4 bases and 3 bases, in that order; junction bases with no gene match: 5. The CDR3 is 14 residues long. Here the CDR3 reads CASSSGQGYYEQYF. CDR3 nucleotide sequence: TGTGCCAGCAGTTCCGGACAGGGATACTACGAGCAGTACTTC.

This clone was seen more than once but under ten times. The chain recombines TRBV4-3 with TRBJ1-6; TRBD1 matches 11 bases. The junction had 5 bases not matched to a gene; V was cut back by 0 bases and J by 10 bases. The germline CDR1 and CDR2 sequences are LGHNA and YSLEER. The CDR3 has 16 amino acids. CDR3 coding DNA: TGCGCCAGCAGCCAAGAGCGGACAGGGGGCATATCACCCCTCCACTTT. Its translation: CASSQERTGGISPLHF.

The V gene is TRBV3-1 (or the pseudogene TRBV3-2), the J gene TRBJ1-6, with D maybe TRBD1 (5 bases). Germline V gives CDR1 LGHDT, CDR2 YNNKEL (reference sequence). The CDR3 sequence is 15 residues long. Trimming took 0 bases from V and 10 from J, leaving 13 bases between them. The chain's CDR3 is CASSQDGGAGSPLHF. The CDR3 region has the DNA TGTGCCAGCAGCCAAGATGGCGGGGCTGGGTCACCCCTCCACTTT.

The chain has TRBV11-2 and TRBJ2-3; no reliable D call. The CDR3 has 13 residues. V dropped 5 bases and J dropped 6 bases, with 12 bases sitting between them. CDR1 and CDR2 (germline): SGHAT, FQNNGV. The CDR3 protein is CASSPPLFDTQYF. The CDR3 coding sequence is TGTGCCAGCAGCCCGCCTCTATTCGATACGCAGTATTTT.

The chain uses TRBV28 and TRBJ2-7, with D unclear. CDR3 length equals 11 residues. Trimming stripped 6 bases from V and 6 bases from J, with 9 bases between. Germline V gene lookup returns CDR1 MDHEN and CDR2 SYDVKM. The CDR3 spells CASSTAGEQYF. The CDR3 nucleotides are TGTGCCAGCAGCACCGCCGGCGAGCAGTACTTC.

This chain joins TRBV9 and TRBJ2-3; D call uncertain. Trimming pared 0 bases from V and 8 bases from J, leaving 13 bases between. CDR3 length equals 14 residues. Germline CDR1 and CDR2: SGDLS and YYNGEE. The chain's CDR3 is CASSVVGHVGTQYF. CDR3 sequence (DNA): TGTGCCAGCAGCGTAGTTGGGCACGTCGGTACGCAGTATTTT.

This clone occurred many times. This chain uses TRBV6-6 with TRBJ1-5, with D unclear. Trimming took 1 base from V and 0 from J, leaving 4 bases between them. Germline CDR1 is MNHNY and CDR2 is SVGAGI (reference sequence). The CDR3 is 14 residues long. CDR3 loop: CASSYLGSNQPQHF. In DNA, the CDR3 is TGTGCCAGCAGTTACTTGGGTAGCAATCAGCCCCAGCATTTT.

The rearrangement links TRBV9 to TRBJ1-5; perhaps TRBD1 as D (6 bases). Trimming cost V 0 bases and J 6 bases, with 13 bases left between them. CDR1 is SGDLS, CDR2 YYNGEE, per germline. The CDR3 is 15 residues long. CDR3 sequence: CASSVGGGRGQPQHF. The CDR3 region has the DNA TGTGCCAGCAGCGTAGGAGGGGGACGTGGTCAGCCCCAGCATTTT.

The V gene is TRBV3-1 (or the pseudogene TRBV3-2), the J gene TRBJ2-1; no definite D call. Germline V gene sequence: CDR1 LGHDT, CDR2 YNNKEL (reference sequence). The CDR3 has 14 amino acids. V shed 0 bases and J shed 4 bases, with 7 bases lying between them. The CDR3 is CASSQDSGYNEQFF. Here the CDR3 DNA reads TGTGCCAGCAGCCAAGACTCCGGTTACAATGAGCAGTTCTTC.

The rearrangement links TRBV10-3 to TRBJ2-2; D uncertain. The ends were cut back, 6 bases at V and 1 base at J, with 6 bases in the middle. This CDR3 comprises 13 residues. The germline V gene encodes CDR1 ENHRY and CDR2 SYGVKD. Written as DNA, the CDR3 is TGTGCCATCAGATCAATGAACACCGGGGAGCTGTTTTTT. This sequence encodes CAIRSMNTGELFF.

The chain employs TRBV5-1 and TRBJ2-3; 10 nucleotides align to TRBD1. V lost 5 bases to trimming and J lost 6 bases; unmatched junction nucleotides: 6. The germline CDR1 and CDR2 sequences are SGHRS and YFSETQ. The CDR3 is made up of 14 amino acids. The CDR3 region is CASRSTGGSDTQYF. As DNA, the CDR3 is TGCGCCAGCAGGTCGACAGGGGGCTCGGATACGCAGTATTTT.

Here the CDR3 reads CASSSSGLAGYNEQFF. CDR3 coding DNA: TGTGCCAGCAGTTCCTCAGGACTAGCGGGATACAATGAGCAGTTCTTC. This sequence joins TRBV28 and TRBJ2-1, with 12 nucleotides matching TRBD2. Germline CDR1 and CDR2: MDHEN and SYDVKM. CDR3 length: 16 residues. Germline trimming cut 4 bases from V and 4 bases from J; bases unmatched to any gene: 5.

This rearrangement joins TRBV18 to TRBJ2-1; 9 bases match TRBD2. Germline CDR1 KGHSH, CDR2 LQKENI. J was trimmed by 9 bases and V by 1 base; bases with no gene match: 10. This CDR3 region has 16 residues. The chain's CDR3 is CASSPLVVAGDPEQFF. Written as DNA, the CDR3 is TGTGCCAGCTCACCACTTGTGGTAGCGGGAGATCCTGAGCAGTTCTTC.